This TCR beta chain appears in the sequencing data of a study of blood T cell repertoires in COVID-19. Overall study: The origin of the acute and convalescent COVID-19 samples was the United States, Italy and Spain. The analysed material was cDNA or gDNA that came from T cells, B-cell-depleted T cells, or PBMCs.

How the authors handled the data: The authors estimated nucleated cell counts from reference gene primer amplification. TCRdb keeps only in-frame clones here, not all; method: immunoSEQ multiplex PCR. The V and J calls and clone size come from that table; D and trimming were worked out from the DNA. This sample has 650,000 to 800,000 clones, with more than 80% found just once. Germline trimming cut 11 bases from V and 4 bases from J; bases unmatched to any gene: 9. The CDR3 spans 13 residues. Germline values: CDR1 MNHEY, CDR2 SVGAGI. This receptor was taken from a woman under 30 with acute or convalescent COVID-19. This sequence joins TRBV6-5 and TRBJ2-7; 9 positions agree with TRBD2. The material sequenced was peripheral blood. This chain's CDR3 is CAASGGPSYEQYF. The CDR3 nucleotides read TGTGCCGCCAGCGGGGGGCCCTCTTACGAGCAGTACTTC.